This is a list of T cell receptor beta chains from one sample in a study of T cells after yellow fever vaccination. TCRdb re-called the 5' RACE reads through MiXCR, storing one row per CDR3 protein. The table includes some 400,000 distinct CDR3 sequences, 6.2% detected once. The sample in question was PBMCs, obtained 5 days after the yellow fever booster vaccination. The source is a man younger than 40 who received the YFV17D yellow fever vaccine. CDR3s leave out the opening cysteine and the closing phenylalanine or tryptophan. Only some rows state a clone size, as once, few, many or a class for expanded clones.

>TRBJ2-1|many|TRBV5-1
ASSLIGSKIHNEQF
>TRBJ2-5|many|TRBV7-9
ASSLAASGGETQY
>TRBJ2-7|few|TRBV4-3
ASSQDWASYEQY
>TRBJ1-5|few|TRBV12-5
ASANNRVSNQPQH
>TRBJ1-2|many|TRBV10-3
AIKPGGETSSGYT
>TRBJ2-1|NA|TRBV7-2
ASSPLTSRDEQF
>TRBJ2-7|few|TRBV24-1
ATSDLGREQY
>TRBJ2-1|few|TRBV20-1
STPRDRGVNEQF
>TRBJ2-1|many|TRBV14
ASSQYSGTAYNEQF
>TRBJ2-7|NA|TRBV5-1
ASSLVGAEQY
>TRBJ2-1|NA|TRBV5-6
AILYLAGNEQF
>TRBJ2-5|few|TRBV7-2
ASRPDGLGTQY
>TRBJ2-3|few|TRBV11-2
ASSLKDPGLTSTDTQY
>TRBJ2-1|many|TRBV7-8
ASSPQGSSYNEQF
>TRBJ2-1|many|TRBV4-3
ASSQLTSGLYNEQF
>TRBJ1-1|few|TRBV10-2
ASSDAMEAF
>TRBJ2-5|many|TRBV7-3
ASSFQGRETQY
>TRBJ2-7|few|TRBV24-1
ALSQGRDTRYEQY
>TRBJ1-1|many|TRBV29-1
SVTGPEAF
>TRBJ1-2|few|TRBV29-1
SVHLIGDYGYT
>TRBJ2-7|few|TRBV4-2
ASSQGSHRPGQGKYEQY